This section outlines one TCR beta chain sequence together with its context. This clonotype has only a few counts. It has no known antigen specificity. Per-nucleotide qualities are absent, and no much larger clonotype sits a single base away. The library was obtained by 5' RACE. Sequencing was performed on an Illumina HiSeq 2000. A universal primer binding site was added through template switching, and the final cDNA carried a unique molecular identifier so that TCR cDNA molecules could be counted accurately. Specific primers in the conserved constant-segment region were used to synthesize first-strand cDNA for TCR alpha and beta chains. To control for contamination, every cDNA library carried two barcodes: a SMART-Mk sample barcode plus Illumina barcodes. TruSeq adapter sequences and Illumina sample barcodes were added in two successive PCR steps. Sequencing of the TCR alpha and beta cDNA libraries was done on the Illumina HiSeq platform using custom primers. Per the source publication's procedure: MiGEC processed the raw reads to extract unique molecular identifiers, while MiXCR was used to determine the CDR3 positions. Recombination models were inferred per individual with the repgenHMM and IGoR tools using an EM algorithm. Shared clonotypes were analyzed with the tcR package in R, and sharing was normalized by the product of cloneset sizes. To study raw recombination without the effects of thymic and clonal selection, out-of-frame nonproductive sequences were analyzed. TCRdb applied fastp at Q25 and MiXCR to the public reads, then kept only in-frame beta chains. Entries that share a CDR3 protein sequence are merged under the most common genes and DNA. TCRdb's processing, not the authors', yielded these V and J calls. Within this sample are roughly 1,500,000 distinct CDR3 sequences, with less than 35% of them counted one time only. More than 0.25% of the sample is taken by the ten largest.

The CDR3 goes from the cysteine to the phenylalanine over 13 residues. Here the CDR3 DNA is all that survives: 39 bases in frame from base 1. V is pared back by 3 bases and J by 3 bases, with 6 bases lying between the germline termini. CDR1 and CDR2, per the germline V gene, are SNHLY and FYNNEI. Every donor in the study was a healthy Caucasian. These data are taken from a study of identical twins (dated by TCRdb to 2016 to 2017). In the study overall: To test whether fetal clonotypes persist, this study deep-sequenced TCR alpha and beta repertoires from monozygotic twins, from unrelated adults of various ages, and from cord blood. To rule out contamination, the twin experiments were replicated at different times with different library preparation protocols.

Beyond this particular receptor, the publication reports: Recombination models systematically underestimated out-of-frame TCR alpha sharing in monozygotic twins but agreed with sharing between unrelated individuals. Because the same donors could not be followed over many years, the conclusions relied on cross-sectional statistical analysis. Fewer insertions were carried by abundant cord blood beta clonotypes; a weaker similar trend was observed in young adult naive repertoires, while no such trend was observed in memory repertoires. A weaker excess of twin sharing was found in beta out-of-frame sequences because the signal-to-noise ratio was lowered by fewer shared sequences. Invariant T cells such as MAIT and iNKT could partly confound zero-insertion analyses, though diverse VJ usage argued against this for most clonotypes. Compared with coincidental sharing between unrelated individuals, out-of-frame TCR alpha sequences shared between twins had an excess of sequences with low generation probability.

The sequence came from a newborn girl in good health. What was sequenced was cord blood. This chain joins TRBV2 to TRBJ1-5, with the D gene not confidently named. CDR3 reads: CASSDSFNQPQHF. The DNA sequence reads TGTGCCAGCAGTGACAGCTTCAATCAGCCCCAGCATTTT.